Below are 25 T cell receptor beta chains sequenced from a single sample in a study of post-analysis software for immune sequencing data. General study results and limits: When patients were compared with controls, 4 or 5 TRBV segments were more frequent, TRBV5-6, TRBV5-1 and TRBV20-1 among them.

Their antigens remain unidentified. Carried by the TCR beta cDNA libraries were unique molecular identifiers. Each CDR3 protein gets one entry after TCRdb re-called the PCR reads with MiXCR. The table lists some 260,000 distinct CDR3 sequences, 30% to 45% of them singletons, with less than 6% in the top ten. The source material was blood. The source is a girl aged 5-17 years with multiple sclerosis.

This clonotype was detected ten times or more. The CDR3: CASSLMADSYEQYF. The DNA for the CDR3 is TGTGCCAGCAGCTTAATGGCAGACTCCTACGAGCAGTACTTC. The chain has TRBV7-6 and TRBJ2-7; D is unclear. V shed 2 bases and J shed 0 bases, with 8 bases lying between them. The CDR3 is 14 residues long. Germline V gene lookup returns CDR1 SGHVS and CDR2 FNYEAQ.

This clonotype was recorded at least ten times. The chain recombines TRBV7-9 with TRBJ1-2; 8 positions agree with TRBD1. Germline values: CDR1 SEHNR, CDR2 FQNEAQ (reference sequence). The CDR3 contains 16 residues. The junction had 10 bases not matched to a gene; V was cut back by 3 bases and J by 4 bases. In DNA, the CDR3 is TGTGCCAGCAGCTTTAGGGGGGGGACAGGCGTCTATGGCTACACCTTC. This translates into CASSFRGGTGVYGYTF.

This clonotype was counted ten times or more. This chain uses TRBV20-1 with TRBJ2-7; D is possibly TRBD1 or TRBD2 (5 bases each). The germline V gene has CDR1 DFQATT and CDR2 SNEGSKA (reference sequence). This CDR3 spans 12 amino acids. V lost 6 bases, J lost 1 base, and 10 bases lay in between. CDR3 protein: CSAGTESYEQYF. The CDR3 region has the DNA TGCAGTGCCGGGACGGAATCCTACGAGCAGTACTTC.

This clonotype was picked up many times. The V call is TRBV5-1, the J call TRBJ2-3; D gene uncertain. Trimming shortened V by 8 bases and J by 0 bases, and 16 bases separated the two germline ends. Germline CDR1 and CDR2: SGHRS and YFSETQ. CDR3 length equals 15 residues. The CDR3 reads CASSLVESSTDTQYF. The CDR3 nucleotides are TGCGCCAGTTCCCTTGTGGAATCTAGCACAGATACGCAGTATTTT.

This clonotype was seen ten or more times. The chain employs TRBV20-1 and TRBJ2-1; possible D gene TRBD2, 6 bases. This CDR3 is built from 15 residues. Looked up from germline, CDR1 is DFQATT and CDR2 is SNEGSKA (reference sequence). Trimming removed 3 bases from V and 6 bases from J, with 18 bases in between. CDR3 nucleotides: TGCAGTGCTAGCCCCGCCGGGGGAGATATCAATGAGCAGTTCTTC. Protein sequence: CSASPAGGDINEQFF.

This clonotype has a count of ten or more. The chain joins TRBV10-3 to TRBJ1-5; 8 positions match TRBD1. J lost 4 bases, V lost 3 bases, and 8 bases had no gene match. The germline V gene encodes CDR1 ENHRY and CDR2 SYGVKD. The length of the CDR3 is 16 residues. As DNA, the CDR3 is TGTGCCATCAGTGAAGGGGCAGGGGGCGGGAATCAGCCCCAGCATTTT. Amino acid sequence: CAISEGAGGGNQPQHF.

The genes are TRBV12-3 or TRBV12-4 and TRBJ2-1; perhaps TRBD2 as D (5 bases). The CDR3 extends over 16 amino acids. V lost 1 base and J 6 bases, leaving 16 bases between the germline ends. The CDR3 DNA reads TGTGCCAGCAGTTTAGATACTTGCGGGCCTCCCAATGAGCAGTTCTTC. It yields the protein CASSLDTCGPPNEQFF.

In this sample, this clonotype turned up many times. V and J are TRBV6-5 and TRBJ2-1; D might be TRBD2 (6 bases). The germline gives CDR1 MNHEY, CDR2 SVGAGI. The CDR3 has 18 residues. V gave up 2 bases and J gave up 0 bases, with 17 bases separating them. CDR3: CASSYPPGVESSYNEQFF. The DNA for the CDR3 is TGTGCCAGCAGTTACCCTCCGGGAGTCGAGAGCTCCTACAATGAGCAGTTCTTC.

The table lists this clonotype with many counts. The chain carries TRBV29-1 and TRBJ1-2, with D uncertain. Deletions cut 5 bases from V and 4 bases from J, with 17 bases between. CDR1 SQVTM and CDR2 ANQGSEA come from the germline V gene. This CDR3 is 14 amino acids long. The DNA of the CDR3 is TGCAGCGTTACCCCTCGCCAGGCCTCCTATGGCTACACCTTC. Residues: CSVTPRQASYGYTF.

The chain carries TRBV11-3 and TRBJ2-5; 8 nucleotides match TRBD2. V was clipped by 1 base and J by 7 bases; unmatched bases: 8. Germline V lookup: CDR1 SGHNT, CDR2 YENEEA. The CDR3 is 15 residues long. In DNA form, the CDR3 reads TGTGCCAGCAGCTTAGCCGGACTAGCTATGGGGACCCAGTACTTC. This gives the protein CASSLAGLAMGTQYF.

This clonotype was observed at least ten times. This chain links TRBV7-9 with TRBJ2-5, with D unclear. Germline V gene lookup returns CDR1 SEHNR and CDR2 FQNEAQ (reference sequence). CDR3 size: 12 residues. Deletions cut 5 bases from V and 5 bases from J, with 9 bases between. CDR3 in amino acids: CASSPGHETQYF. In DNA form, the CDR3 reads TGTGCCAGCAGCCCCGGGCACGAGACCCAGTACTTC.

This clonotype came up a few times. The V and J genes are TRBV7-2 and TRBJ2-7; D unclear. CDR3 size: 12 residues. V dropped 5 bases and J dropped 0 bases, with 5 bases sitting between them. From germline, CDR1 is SGHTA and CDR2 FQGNSA. CDR3 DNA sequence: TGTGCCAGCAGCCCTTACTCCTACGAGCAGTACTTC. It encodes CASSPYSYEQYF.

Comments on this clonotype: Possible read error: a much larger clone is one base away. This chain joins TRBV4-1 and TRBJ1-5, with 7 bases identical to TRBD1. The CDR3 contains 17 residues. J lost 7 bases, V lost 2 bases, and 14 bases had no gene match. CDR1 MGHRA and CDR2 YSYEKL come from the germline V gene. DNA of the CDR3: TGCGCCAGCAGCCAATCCCTTGGAGGGGGCGAGGGGCAGCCCCAGCATTTT. Its translation: CASSQSLGGGEGQPQHF.

This clonotype was recorded many times. The chain has TRBV20-1 and TRBJ2-5, with D tentatively TRBD2 (6 bases). This CDR3 comprises 12 residues. The germline V gene encodes CDR1 DFQATT and CDR2 SNEGSKA (reference sequence). Trimming shortened V by 6 bases and J by 3 bases, and 11 bases separated the two germline ends. CDR3 in amino acids: CSAGLKEETQYF. DNA for the CDR3: TGCAGTGCGGGACTTAAGGAAGAGACCCAGTACTTC.

In this sample, this clonotype turned up many times. The V gene is TRBV7-8, the J gene TRBJ2-3; D not resolved. Germline loops: CDR1 SGHVS, CDR2 FQNEAQ. Between the trimmed V and J ends, which lost 1 base and 2 bases, there was a span of 13 bases. The CDR3 length is 16 residues. CDR3 protein: CASSLEANRITDTQYF. The CDR3 DNA follows: TGTGCCAGCAGCTTAGAGGCGAACCGGATCACAGATACGCAGTATTTT.

The rearrangement uses TRBV5-1 and TRBJ2-3; no definite D call. Per germline, CDR1 SGHRS and CDR2 YFSETQ. This CDR3 region has 14 residues. The germline V and J ends were trimmed by 4 bases and 0 bases, with 9 bases remaining between them. The CDR3 coding sequence is TGCGCCAGCAGCCGATCAGTGAGCACAGATACGCAGTATTTT. Translation gives CASSRSVSTDTQYF.

This clonotype occurred a few times. The gene calls are TRBV7-2 and TRBJ1-5; D is undetermined. The V gene lost 5 bases and the J gene lost 8 bases, with 13 bases spanning the gap. Germline CDR1 reads SGHTA; CDR2 reads FQGNSA. This CDR3 spans 13 amino acids. CDR3 region: CASSHGFSEPQHF. The CDR3 nucleotides are TGTGCCAGCAGCCACGGCTTTTCGGAGCCCCAGCATTTT.

This clonotype was seen once. The chain recombines TRBV5-1 with TRBJ2-1, with D perhaps TRBD1 or TRBD2 (5 bases each). Trimming removed 0 bases at V and 6 bases at J, with 19 bases between. Germline values: CDR1 SGHRS, CDR2 YFSETQ. The CDR3 extends over 17 amino acids. The CDR3 nucleotides read TGCGCCAGCAGCTTGGGGGACCACGTTATGGGGGTCAATGAGCAGTTCTTC. Amino acids: CASSLGDHVMGVNEQFF.

V is TRBV29-1 and J is TRBJ1-1, with a tentative D call TRBD1 (6 bases). With 6 bases removed from V and 6 bases from J, the gap between germline ends came to 17 bases. The CDR3 runs to 13 residues. Germline V lookup: CDR1 SQVTM, CDR2 ANQGSEA. CDR3 nucleotides: TGCAGCGTGAGACAGGTGATTTGGGCTGAAGCTTTCTTT. This encodes CSVRQVIWAEAFF. Using reference TRBV29-1 and TRBJ1-1 for the parts outside the CDR3, the full variable domain is SAVISQKPSRDICQRGTSLTIQCQVDSQVTMMFWYRQQPGQSLTLIATANQGSEATYESGFVIDKFPISRPNLTFSTLTVSNMSPEDSSIYLCSVRQVIWAEAFFGQGTRLTVV.

This clonotype was seen more than once but under ten times. This chain joins TRBV4-3 and TRBJ2-4, with D perhaps TRBD1 (5 bases). The J call may be faulty, since TRBJ2-7 better matches the DNA end. The CDR3 totals 14 residues. Germline lookup yields CDR1 LGHNA and CDR2 YSLEER. The CDR3 region has the DNA TGCGCCAGCAGCCCTGCAGGGTTATTGTACGAGCAGTACTTC. As protein: CASSPAGLLYEQYF.

The chain joins TRBV10-2 to TRBJ1-2; possibly TRBD1 for D (5 bases). Germline V gene sequence: CDR1 WSHSY, CDR2 SAAADI. The CDR3 is 13 amino acids. Trimming shortened V by 2 bases and J by 3 bases, and 7 bases separated the two germline ends. The DNA for the CDR3 is TGCGCCAGCAGTGAGGCCAGGGACTATGGCTACACCTTC. This codes for CASSEARDYGYTF.

The sample holds many counts of this clonotype. V gene TRBV5-6 combines with J gene TRBJ1-2; D unclear. Trimming cost V 1 base and J 5 bases, with 12 bases left between them. Per the germline V gene, CDR1 is SGHDT and CDR2 is YYEEEE. This CDR3 has 14 residues. CDR3 sequence (DNA): TGTGCCAGCAGCTTGCCTTCCGCTGAGTATGGCTACACCTTC. It specifies CASSLPSAEYGYTF.

This clonotype was seen ten or more times. The rearrangement links TRBV10-3 to TRBJ2-1; 12 bases fit TRBD2. Per the germline V gene, CDR1 is ENHRY and CDR2 is SYGVKD. The CDR3 has 16 residues. J gave up 7 bases and V 0 bases, and 4 bases lay outside the gene matches. CDR3: CAISESGLAGGNEQFF. As DNA, the CDR3 is TGTGCCATCAGTGAGTCAGGCCTAGCGGGGGGGAATGAGCAGTTCTTC.

The chain combines TRBV20-1 with TRBJ2-1; TRBD2 might be the D (5 bases). Trimming pared 0 bases from V and 2 bases from J, leaving 11 bases between. Germline CDR1 is DFQATT and CDR2 is SNEGSKA (reference sequence). This CDR3 is 15 amino acids long. CDR3 in DNA: TGCAGTGCTAGAGACCAGCGGAACCCCTACAATGAGCAGTTCTTC. Its protein is CSARDQRNPYNEQFF.

The V and J genes are TRBV7-2 and TRBJ2-1, with D uncertain. Germline CDR1 and CDR2: SGHTA and FQGNSA. The CDR3 consists of 14 residues. V lost 1 base and J 7 bases, leaving 11 bases between the germline ends. The CDR3 coding sequence is TGTGCCAGCAGCTTAGATAAGTCCGGAAATGAGCAGTTCTTC. Protein: CASSLDKSGNEQFF.